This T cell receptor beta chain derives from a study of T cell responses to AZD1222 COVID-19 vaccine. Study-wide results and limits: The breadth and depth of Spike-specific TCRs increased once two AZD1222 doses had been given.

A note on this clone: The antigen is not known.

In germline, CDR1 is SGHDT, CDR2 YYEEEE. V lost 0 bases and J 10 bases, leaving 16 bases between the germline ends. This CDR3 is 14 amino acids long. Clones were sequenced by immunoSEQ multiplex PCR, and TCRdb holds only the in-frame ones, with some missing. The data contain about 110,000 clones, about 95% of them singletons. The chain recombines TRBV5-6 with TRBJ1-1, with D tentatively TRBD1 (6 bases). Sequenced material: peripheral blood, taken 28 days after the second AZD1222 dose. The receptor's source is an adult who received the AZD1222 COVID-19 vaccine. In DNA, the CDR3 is TGTGCCAGCAGCTTGGAGAGGACAGTAGGGGCAGCTTTCTTT. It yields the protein CASSLERTVGAAFF.